This entry lists 29 T cell receptor beta chains sequenced from one sample in a study of T-cell memory formation after mild COVID-19. TCRdb re-called the 5' RACE reads with MiXCR, one entry per CDR3 protein. Of about 390,000 distinct CDR3 sequences detected, 15% to 20% appear once; the ten largest clones hold about 22%. Sequencing used PBMCs or a T cell subset sorted from them (not recorded which). The receptors were sampled from a man in his late teens or twenties who had mild COVID-19 (a few samples of this study predate the infection). Cell type and time point are not known.

The sample holds a few counts of this clonotype. The V and J genes are TRBV19 and TRBJ2-2, with D hard to call. Germline lookup yields CDR1 LNHDA and CDR2 SQIVND (reference sequence). V was cut by 5 bases and J by 0 bases, with 7 bases left in between. The length of the CDR3 is 14 residues. CDR3 coding DNA: TGTGCCAGTAGTTATGGGACGAACACCGGGGAGCTGTTTTTT. Its protein is CASSYGTNTGELFF.

The sample holds many counts of this clonotype. The J gene is TRBJ2-5, the V gene TRBV5-1; D is uncertain. The CDR3 runs to 14 residues. The germline V and J ends were trimmed by 9 bases and 4 bases, with 19 bases remaining between them. CDR1 and CDR2 from the germline V gene are SGHRS and YFSETQ. The CDR3 DNA sequence: TGCGCCACCAAACCAGGACCGACCGGAGAGACCCAGTACTTC. Translation gives CATKPGPTGETQYF.

This chain links TRBV7-8 with TRBJ1-3; D gene ambiguous. This CDR3 is built from 16 residues. Trimming took off 4 bases at V and 0 bases at J, with 13 bases between the two ends. The germline V gene encodes CDR1 SGHVS and CDR2 FQNEAQ. The CDR3 region is CASSYSFRSSGNTIYF. For the CDR3, the DNA is TGTGCCAGCAGCTACTCTTTTCGAAGCTCTGGAAACACCATATATTTT.

The chain couples TRBV4-1 to TRBJ2-7; D unclear. The germline V gene encodes CDR1 MGHRA and CDR2 YSYEKL. This CDR3 is 13 amino acids long. V shed 0 bases and J shed 3 bases, with 6 bases lying between them. The CDR3 is CASSQDWRYEQYF. The CDR3 DNA reads TGCGCCAGCAGCCAAGATTGGCGCTACGAGCAGTACTTC.

The J gene is TRBJ2-2, the V gene TRBV6-1; TRBD1 matches 7 bases. Trimming at V came to 8 bases and at J to 1 base, leaving 4 bases not matched to a gene. The CDR3 is made up of 14 amino acids. Germline V CDR1 and CDR2: MNHNS, SASEGT. CDR3 sequence reads: CASGWTGNTGELFF. In DNA form, the CDR3 reads TGTGCCAGCGGATGGACAGGGAACACCGGGGAGCTGTTTTTT.

This clonotype was seen more than once but under ten times. The chain combines TRBV7-9 with TRBJ1-1, with D perhaps TRBD1 (5 bases). Trimming pared 3 bases from V and 1 base from J, leaving 9 bases between. CDR1 is SEHNR and CDR2 is FQNEAQ in the germline V gene (reference sequence). The CDR3 length is 14 residues. In DNA form, the CDR3 reads TGTGCCAGCAGCTTTCAGGGAGAGAACACTGAAGCTTTCTTT. Translated: CASSFQGENTEAFF.

This clonotype occurred many times. The rearrangement uses TRBV6-6 and TRBJ2-4; D is tentatively TRBD1 or TRBD2 (5 bases each). There are 17 residues in the CDR3. V gave up 4 bases and J gave up 6 bases, with 22 bases separating them. CDR1 and CDR2 from the germline V gene are MNHNY and SVGAGI (reference sequence). CDR3 nucleotides: TGTGCCAGCAGTTCCCACCCGGGGCCGGCCACCGGAAACATTCAGTACTTC. The encoded protein is CASSSHPGPATGNIQYF.

There are many counts of this clonotype. The chain combines TRBV28 with TRBJ2-7; 8 bases agree with TRBD2. Germline V gives CDR1 MDHEN, CDR2 SYDVKM. The CDR3 consists of 13 residues. V lost 6 bases, J lost 3 bases, and 4 bases stayed unmatched. The CDR3 loop is CASSGGGFYEQYV. CDR3 coding DNA: TGTGCCAGCAGCGGCGGGGGGTTCTACGAGCAGTACGTC.

This clonotype has a count of ten or more. The J gene is TRBJ2-3, the V gene TRBV6-5; D may be TRBD1 (6 bases). The CDR3 is 15 amino acids. Germline CDR1 is MNHEY and CDR2 is SVGAGI. Trimming shortened V by 4 bases and J by 2 bases, and 13 bases separated the two germline ends. CDR3 residues: CASSFRTDLTDTQYF. The CDR3 nucleotides read TGTGCCAGCAGTTTCCGGACAGATCTCACAGATACGCAGTATTTT.

This clonotype was counted only a few times. The genes are TRBV6-6 and TRBJ2-1; D unclear. From germline, CDR1 is MNHNY and CDR2 SVGAGI (reference sequence). The length of the CDR3 is 11 residues. Trimming stripped 1 base from V and 10 bases from J, with 5 bases between. CDR3 sequence (DNA): TGTGCCAGCAGTTACTACGAAGAGCAGTTCTTC. Protein: CASSYYEEQFF.

Only a few counts were recorded for this clonotype. The chain carries TRBV28 and TRBJ2-3; D ambiguous. The V and J ends lost 5 bases and 2 bases respectively, with 11 bases between them. Germline CDR1 is MDHEN and CDR2 is SYDVKM. The CDR3 has 14 amino acids. Here the CDR3 reads CASSRSVATDTQYF. CDR3 DNA: TGTGCCAGCAGTCGCTCCGTCGCCACAGATACGCAGTATTTT.

This chain connects TRBV12-3 or TRBV12-4 to TRBJ2-7; TRBD1 matches 7 bases. V shed 3 bases, J shed 5 bases, and the junction held 7 bases outside the gene matches. This CDR3 has 14 residues. As DNA, the CDR3 is TGTGCCAGCAGTTTGAACAGGGGCCTGGACGAGCAGTACTTC. Translation gives CASSLNRGLDEQYF.

The chain uses TRBV7-2 and TRBJ2-1, with D possibly being TRBD1 (5 bases). Germline V gene sequence: CDR1 SGHTA, CDR2 FQGNSA. The CDR3 consists of 13 residues. V lost 3 bases and J 3 bases, leaving 6 bases between the germline ends. In DNA, the CDR3 is TGTGCCAGCAGCTTGGACAACTACAATGAGCAGTTCTTC. Translated: CASSLDNYNEQFF.

This clonotype was seen a few times. The J gene is TRBJ1-2, the V gene TRBV7-2, with D hard to call. The length of the CDR3 is 13 residues. Trimming left V 5 bases short and J 1 base short, with 8 bases between. Germline V lookup: CDR1 SGHTA, CDR2 FQGNSA. The CDR3 loop reads CASSPTLNYGYTF. The CDR3 DNA is TGTGCCAGCAGCCCAACACTTAACTATGGCTACACCTTC.

A few counts support this clonotype. The chain employs TRBV10-3 and TRBJ2-1; D uncertain. CDR1 and CDR2 (germline): ENHRY, SYGVKD. The CDR3 contains 12 residues. Trimming shortened V by 3 bases and J by 9 bases, and 9 bases separated the two germline ends. Written as DNA, the CDR3 is TGTGCCATCAGTGATAATCCGCCTGAGCAGTTCTTC. It specifies CAISDNPPEQFF.

This rearrangement joins TRBV6-6 to TRBJ1-1; TRBD1 matches at 11 bases. V lost 4 bases to trimming and J lost 4 bases; unmatched junction nucleotides: 2. CDR3 size: 14 residues. The V gene's germline CDR1 is MNHNY and CDR2 SVGAGI (reference sequence). The CDR3 DNA sequence: TGTGCCAGCAGTTGGGACAGGGGGAGCACTGAAGCTTTCTTT. This codes for CASSWDRGSTEAFF.

The rearrangement links TRBV6-2 or TRBV6-3 to TRBJ2-1; possibly TRBD2 for D (5 bases). Germline values: CDR1 MNHEY, CDR2 SVGEGT. V lost 6 bases, J lost 8 bases, and 11 bases lay in between. The CDR3 sequence is 12 residues long. CDR3 coding DNA: TGTGCCAGCAGCCAGCAAGCGGATGAGCAGTTCTTC. As protein: CASSQQADEQFF.

The chain couples TRBV6-2 or TRBV6-3 to TRBJ2-1; a weak D match, TRBD2 (5 bases). Germline V gives CDR1 MNHEY, CDR2 SVGEGT. The ends were cut back, 4 bases at V and 2 bases at J, with 12 bases in the middle. This CDR3 is built from 15 residues. The CDR3 region is CASSSERTAYNEQFF. As DNA, the CDR3 is TGTGCCAGCAGTTCCGAGCGGACCGCCTACAATGAGCAGTTCTTC.

This clonotype was found a few times. The V call is TRBV19, the J call TRBJ2-3; 9 bases match TRBD1. Trimming cost V 8 bases and J 4 bases; bases outside gene matches: 4. Germline CDR1 and CDR2: LNHDA and SQIVND (reference sequence). The CDR3 contains 13 residues. Here the CDR3 reads CASHRGQADTQYF. CDR3 nucleotides: TGTGCCAGTCACAGGGGGCAAGCAGATACGCAGTATTTT.

V gene TRBV7-3 combines with J gene TRBJ2-1; tentatively, D is TRBD2 (7 bases). The CDR3 has 18 residues. Trimming shortened V by 2 bases and J by 0 bases, and 17 bases separated the two germline ends. Germline V gene sequence: CDR1 SGHTA, CDR2 FQGTGA. The CDR3 loop reads CASSLLWAGALSYNEQFF. CDR3 in DNA: TGTGCCAGCAGCTTACTCTGGGCGGGGGCCCTCTCCTACAATGAGCAGTTCTTC.

The rearrangement joins TRBV5-1 to TRBJ2-1; tentative D call: TRBD2 (7 bases). This CDR3 has 15 residues. CDR1 is SGHRS, CDR2 YFSETQ, per germline. The V end lost 0 bases, the J end lost 6 bases, and 13 bases lay between the germline ends. CDR3 DNA: TGCGCCAGCAGCTTGGTCGGGGGGCCCGGCAATGAGCAGTTCTTC. It specifies CASSLVGGPGNEQFF.

The V and J genes are TRBV29-1 and TRBJ2-7, with D tentatively TRBD1 (5 bases). Germline loops: CDR1 SQVTM, CDR2 ANQGSEA. CDR3 length: 11 residues. V was trimmed by 6 bases and J by 8 bases, leaving 14 bases between them. The CDR3 DNA follows: TGCAGCGTGACCCAGGGCCCCCAGCAGTACTTC. Translating gives CSVTQGPQQYF.

A note on this clonotype: The junction differs from germline at one of its ends, possibly a read error. The chain joins TRBV6-5 to TRBJ1-6; D is unresolved. The CDR3 sequence is 12 residues long. Germline values: CDR1 MNHEY, CDR2 SVGAGI. CDR3: CASRSYNSPIHF. CDR3 DNA sequence: TGTGCCAGCAGATCCTATAATTCACCCATCCACTTT.

The chain uses TRBV7-9 and TRBJ1-1; D is unclear. The CDR3 length is 15 residues. The V gene lost 5 bases and the J gene lost 1 base, with 14 bases spanning the gap. The germline V gene has CDR1 SEHNR and CDR2 FQNEAQ (reference sequence). The CDR3 sequence: CASSARSQANTEAFF. In DNA form, the CDR3 reads TGTGCCAGCAGCGCGCGGTCTCAGGCGAACACTGAAGCTTTCTTT.

The sample holds a few counts of this clonotype. The chain combines TRBV12-3 or TRBV12-4 with TRBJ2-2; D remains unclear. The CDR3 spans 12 residues. The V end was cut by 7 bases, the J end by 2 bases, with 5 bases between. CDR3 DNA sequence: TGTGCCAGCAATTTCAACACCGGGGAGCTGTTTTTT. Translated, it gives CASNFNTGELFF.

This chain's CDR3 is CSASIRLGPGELFF. CDR3 in DNA: TGCAGCGCATCTATCCGACTGGGGCCCGGGGAGCTGTTTTTT. V and J are TRBV29-1 and TRBJ2-2; perhaps TRBD1 as D (5 bases). Trimming took off 7 bases at V and 6 bases at J, with 18 bases between the two ends. The CDR3 length is 14 residues. Germline V lookup: CDR1 SQVTM, CDR2 ANQGSEA.

In this sample, this clonotype turned up a few times. Here the CDR3 DNA reads TGTGCCAGCAGCCGCTACCAAGGACAGGCCACAAATTCACCCCTCCACTTT. Encoded protein: CASSRYQGQATNSPLHF. This chain joins TRBV14 and TRBJ1-6; 7 bases agree with TRBD1. V shed 4 bases and J 7 bases; nucleotides not matched to a gene: 13. Germline CDR1 and CDR2: SGHDN and FVKESK. CDR3 size: 17 residues. The complete variable domain, with remaining parts taken from reference TRBV14 and TRBJ1-6, reads EAGVTQFPSHSVIEKGQTVTLRCDPISGHDNLYWYRRVMGKEIKFLLHFVKESKQDESGMPNNRFLAERTGGTYSTLKVQPAELEDSGVYFCASSRYQGQATNSPLHFGNGTRLTVT.

The V call is TRBV12-3 or TRBV12-4, the J call TRBJ1-4; D remains unclear. The V gene lost 1 base and the J gene lost 8 bases, with 11 bases spanning the gap. This CDR3 contains 14 residues. DNA of the CDR3: TGTGCCAGCAGTTTAGGGCAGGCGAGGGAAAAACTGTTTTTT. Translation gives CASSLGQAREKLFF.

This rearrangement joins TRBV4-2 to TRBJ2-7; TRBD1 or TRBD2 may be the D gene (5 bases each). The germline CDR1 and CDR2 sequences are LGHNA and YNFKEQ. This CDR3 is built from 18 residues. The V and J ends lost 1 base and 5 bases respectively, with 24 bases between them. CDR3: CASSQGPPGASRRDEQYF. The DNA for the CDR3 is TGTGCCAGCAGCCAAGGACCCCCCGGGGCTAGTCGACGGGACGAGCAGTACTTC.